Listed below are T cell receptor beta chains from one sample, sequenced in a study of blood T cell repertoires in COVID-19. Sequenced by immunoSEQ multiplex PCR; TCRdb stores in-frame clones only, minus some. This table has about 69,000 clones, 70% to 85% appearing once. Sequenced input: peripheral blood. The receptor set was obtained from a man aged 50-59 years with COVID-19, enrolled during active disease. Both conserved end residues are trimmed from each CDR3.

CDR3,J,V
ASSAWDRAGDTEAF,TRBJ1-1,TRBV25-1
ATSRSPSSYEQY,TRBJ2-7,TRBV15
ASRDRTGGGYT,TRBJ1-2,TRBV2
ASSGTNTDTQY,TRBJ2-3,TRBV7-3
ASSEQRTGFYNEQF,TRBJ2-1,TRBV6-1
ASGDTRADKNIQY,TRBJ2-4,TRBV6-5
AISGLSYRGPKTSDNTEAF,TRBJ1-1,TRBV10-3
ASSTGTGASEQF,TRBJ2-1,TRBV6-5
ASRQGIGYEQY,TRBJ2-7,TRBV19
AQQTAREQY,TRBJ2-7,TRBV4-1
ASSPTRWAVETQY,TRBJ2-5,TRBV7-6
ASSFNLGGNTIY,TRBJ1-3,TRBV5-5
ASGGETQY,TRBJ2-5,TRBV6-5
ASSSQANTEAF,TRBJ1-1,TRBV7-3
ASSTGHGEQY,TRBJ2-7,TRBV6-5
ASSLGGGGLREQY,TRBJ2-7,TRBV5-4
ASSYRDRSSGNTIY,TRBJ1-3,TRBV6-5
ASSETTGGYEQY,TRBJ2-7,TRBV2
ASSLFGLPGNTIY,TRBJ1-3,TRBV27
ASTPAGRGETQY,TRBJ2-5,TRBV6-5
ASSQEEARLFAGANVLT,TRBJ2-6,TRBV4-1
AWSYGEGKTQY,TRBJ2-5,TRBV30
ASSQATGMYTGELF,TRBJ2-2,TRBV4-3
ASSRGRGKDRARYGYT,TRBJ1-2,TRBV21-1
ASSSGTANGNTIY,TRBJ1-3,TRBV9
ASSSGAMVNTGELF,TRBJ2-2,TRBV7-7
ASSGGLSSGNTIY,TRBJ1-3,TRBV6-6
ASSPLQGGTNTGELF,TRBJ2-2,TRBV5-1
ASSLMRAYNEQF,TRBJ2-1,TRBV7-9
ASRTPLSQGNEKLF,TRBJ1-4,TRBV2
ASRRADNEKLF,TRBJ1-4,TRBV3-1/TRBV3-2
ASSLGQGNSYEQY,TRBJ2-7,TRBV18
ASSVIAGSNYGYT,TRBJ1-2,TRBV6-6
ASSVDGHLSLSLGEKLF,TRBJ1-4,TRBV6-1
ASSPRADSNQPQH,TRBJ1-5,TRBV19
ASSLGVLSNQPQH,TRBJ1-5,TRBV19
ASSYKLGETQY,TRBJ2-5,TRBV6-5
ASSLAYQIQETQY,TRBJ2-5,TRBV7-2
ASSTRQGNTDTQY,TRBJ2-3,TRBV18
SVGAIYTDTQY,TRBJ2-3,TRBV29-1
ASVDTNTEAF,TRBJ1-1,TRBV2
SVQRDRSVETQY,TRBJ2-5,TRBV29-1
AWSVSPGQGSYEQY,TRBJ2-7,TRBV30
AITDGNTEAF,TRBJ1-1,TRBV6-6
ASPPRQGTDTQY,TRBJ2-3,TRBV6-5
ASSPEVHGGQPQH,TRBJ1-5,TRBV4-2
ASSPGHQLAGGRYEQY,TRBJ2-7,TRBV19